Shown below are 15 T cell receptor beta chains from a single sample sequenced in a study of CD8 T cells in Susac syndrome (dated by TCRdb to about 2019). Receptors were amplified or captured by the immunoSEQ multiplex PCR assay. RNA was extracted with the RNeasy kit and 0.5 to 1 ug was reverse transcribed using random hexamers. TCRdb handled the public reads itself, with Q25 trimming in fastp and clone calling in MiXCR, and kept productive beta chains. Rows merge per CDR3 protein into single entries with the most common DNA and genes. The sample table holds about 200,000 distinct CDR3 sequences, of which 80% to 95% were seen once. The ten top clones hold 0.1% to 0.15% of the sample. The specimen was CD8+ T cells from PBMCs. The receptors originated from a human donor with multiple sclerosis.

In DNA, the CDR3 is TGTGCCAGTAGTATAGTGAAGGCAGGGGGAATCACTGAAGCTTTCTTT. It is translated as CASSIVKAGGITEAFF. The chain is built from TRBV19 and TRBJ1-1; TRBD1 aligns across 7 bases. The CDR3 has 16 residues. V dropped 1 base and J dropped 4; count of bases not matched to a gene: 9. Germline V gene data show CDR1 as LNHDA and CDR2 as SQIVND (reference sequence).

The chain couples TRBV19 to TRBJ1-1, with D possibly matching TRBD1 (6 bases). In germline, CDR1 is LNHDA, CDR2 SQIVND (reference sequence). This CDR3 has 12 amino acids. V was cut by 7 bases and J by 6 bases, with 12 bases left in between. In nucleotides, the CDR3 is TGTGCCAGTACGCATCCAGGGGCTGAAGCTTTCTTT. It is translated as CASTHPGAEAFF.

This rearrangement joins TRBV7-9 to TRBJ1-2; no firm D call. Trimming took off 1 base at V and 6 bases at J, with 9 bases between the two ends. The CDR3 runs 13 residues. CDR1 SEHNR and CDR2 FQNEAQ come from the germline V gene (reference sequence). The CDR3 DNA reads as TGTGCCAGCAGCTTAGGTTCCGGGCATGGCTACACCTTC. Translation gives CASSLGSGHGYTF.

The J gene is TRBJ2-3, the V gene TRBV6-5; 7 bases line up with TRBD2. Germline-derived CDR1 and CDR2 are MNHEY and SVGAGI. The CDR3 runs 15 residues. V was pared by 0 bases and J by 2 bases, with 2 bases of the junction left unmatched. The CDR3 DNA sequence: TGTGCCAGCAGTTACTCGCTAGCGGCCACAGATACGCAGTATTTT. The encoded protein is CASSYSLAATDTQYF.

The CDR3, as DNA: TGTGCCAGCACCCCGGGGACGCACCAAGAGACCCAGTACTTC. Encoded protein: CASTPGTHQETQYF. The chain carries TRBV25-1 and TRBJ2-5; D tentatively reads TRBD1 or TRBD2 (5 bases each). Trimming stripped 7 bases from V and 0 bases from J, with 12 bases between. Looked up from germline, CDR1 is MGHDK and CDR2 is SYGVNS. The CDR3 has 14 residues.

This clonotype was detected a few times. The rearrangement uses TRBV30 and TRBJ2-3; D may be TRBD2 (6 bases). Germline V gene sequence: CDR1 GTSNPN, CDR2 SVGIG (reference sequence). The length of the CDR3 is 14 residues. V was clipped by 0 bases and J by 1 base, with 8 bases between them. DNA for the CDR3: TGTGCCTGGAGTGTCGGGGGAGGCACAGATACGCAGTATTTT. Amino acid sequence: CAWSVGGGTDTQYF.

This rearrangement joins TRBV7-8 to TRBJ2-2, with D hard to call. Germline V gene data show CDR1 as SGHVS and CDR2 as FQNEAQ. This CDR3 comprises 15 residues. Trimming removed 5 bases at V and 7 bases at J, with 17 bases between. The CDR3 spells CASSAFGPRLGELFF. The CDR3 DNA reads TGTGCCAGCAGCGCTTTTGGGCCACGCCTCGGGGAGCTGTTTTTT.

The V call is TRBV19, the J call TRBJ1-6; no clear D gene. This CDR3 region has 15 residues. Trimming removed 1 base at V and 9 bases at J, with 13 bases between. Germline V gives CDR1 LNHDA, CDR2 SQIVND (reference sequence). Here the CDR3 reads CASSIVQWKGSPLHF. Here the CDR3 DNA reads TGTGCCAGTAGTATAGTTCAGTGGAAGGGTTCACCCCTCCACTTT. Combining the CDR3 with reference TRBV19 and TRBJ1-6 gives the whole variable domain DGGITQSPKYLFRKEGQNVTLSCEQNLNHDAMYWYRQDPGQGLRLIYYSQIVNDFQKGDIAEGYSVSREKKESFPLTVTSAQKNPTAFYLCASSIVQWKGSPLHFGNGTRLTVT.

Here the CDR3 DNA reads TGTGCCAGCAGCATTGGCCCGGGAAACGAGCAGTACTTC. Translating it yields CASSIGPGNEQYF. The chain recombines TRBV12-3 or TRBV12-4 with TRBJ2-7; maybe TRBD2 (5 bases). CDR3 length equals 13 residues. Deletions cut 6 bases from V and 5 bases from J, with 14 bases between.

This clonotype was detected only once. The CDR3 loop is CASSLLAGGHEQYF. The CDR3 coding sequence is TGTGCCAGCAGTTTGCTAGCGGGGGGCCACGAGCAGTACTTC. V and J are TRBV6-5 and TRBJ2-7; 11 bases match TRBD2. Looked up from germline, CDR1 is MNHEY and CDR2 is SVGAGI. The CDR3 loop spans 14 amino acids. J was trimmed by 5 bases and V by 4 bases; bases with no gene match: 4.

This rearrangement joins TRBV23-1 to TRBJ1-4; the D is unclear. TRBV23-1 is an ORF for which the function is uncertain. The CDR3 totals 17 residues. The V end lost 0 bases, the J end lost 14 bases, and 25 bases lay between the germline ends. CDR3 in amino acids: CASSQSELPGRVRRLFF. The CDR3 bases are TGCGCCAGCAGTCAATCTGAGCTCCCAGGAAGGGTCCGACGGCTGTTTTTT.

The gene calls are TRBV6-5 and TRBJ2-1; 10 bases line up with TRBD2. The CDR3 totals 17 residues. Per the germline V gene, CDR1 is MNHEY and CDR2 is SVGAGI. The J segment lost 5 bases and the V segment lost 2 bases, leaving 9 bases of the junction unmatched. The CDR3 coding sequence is TGTGCCAGCAGTTACAGTTCTAGCGGGAGTTCAGACAATGAGCAGTTCTTC. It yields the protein CASSYSSSGSSDNEQFF.

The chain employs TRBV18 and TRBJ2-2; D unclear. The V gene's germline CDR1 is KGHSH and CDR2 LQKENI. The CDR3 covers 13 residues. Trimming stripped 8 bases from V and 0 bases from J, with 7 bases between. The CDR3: CASSPPNTGELFF. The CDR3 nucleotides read TGTGCCAGCAGCCCCCCGAACACCGGGGAGCTGTTTTTT.

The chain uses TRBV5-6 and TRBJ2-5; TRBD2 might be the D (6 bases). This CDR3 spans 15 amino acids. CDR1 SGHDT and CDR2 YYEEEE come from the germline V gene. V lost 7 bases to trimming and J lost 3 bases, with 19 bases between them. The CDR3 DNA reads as TGTGCCAGCGCGGGTGGGGCGGGCGGGGAAGAGACCCAGTACTTC. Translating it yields CASAGGAGGEETQYF.

The CDR3 reads CSAWLGVEKLFF. CDR3 coding DNA: TGCAGCGCTTGGTTAGGTGTTGAAAAACTGTTTTTT. The chain employs TRBV29-1 and TRBJ1-4; D unresolved. V gave up 7 bases and J gave up 7 bases, with 13 bases separating them. The CDR3 is made up of 12 amino acids. Germline values: CDR1 SQVTM, CDR2 ANQGSEA. The whole variable domain, filled in from reference TRBV29-1 and TRBJ1-4, reads SAVISQKPSRDICQRGTSLTIQCQVDSQVTMMFWYRQQPGQSLTLIATANQGSEATYESGFVIDKFPISRPNLTFSTLTVSNMSPEDSSIYLCSAWLGVEKLFFGSGTQLSVL.